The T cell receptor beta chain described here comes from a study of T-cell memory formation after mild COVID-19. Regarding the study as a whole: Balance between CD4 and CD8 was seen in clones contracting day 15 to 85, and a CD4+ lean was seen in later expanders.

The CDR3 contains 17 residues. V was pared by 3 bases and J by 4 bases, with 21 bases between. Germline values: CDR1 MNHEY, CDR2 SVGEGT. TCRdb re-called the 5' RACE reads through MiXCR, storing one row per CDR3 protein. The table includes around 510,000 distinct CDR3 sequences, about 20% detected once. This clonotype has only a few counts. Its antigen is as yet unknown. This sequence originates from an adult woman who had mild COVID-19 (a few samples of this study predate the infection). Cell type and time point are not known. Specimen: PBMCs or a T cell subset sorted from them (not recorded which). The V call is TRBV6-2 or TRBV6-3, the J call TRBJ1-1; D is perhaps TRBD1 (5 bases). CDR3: CASSYRAITGDPTEAFF. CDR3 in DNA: TGTGCCAGCAGTTATCGGGCAATAACGGGGGACCCCACTGAAGCTTTCTTT.